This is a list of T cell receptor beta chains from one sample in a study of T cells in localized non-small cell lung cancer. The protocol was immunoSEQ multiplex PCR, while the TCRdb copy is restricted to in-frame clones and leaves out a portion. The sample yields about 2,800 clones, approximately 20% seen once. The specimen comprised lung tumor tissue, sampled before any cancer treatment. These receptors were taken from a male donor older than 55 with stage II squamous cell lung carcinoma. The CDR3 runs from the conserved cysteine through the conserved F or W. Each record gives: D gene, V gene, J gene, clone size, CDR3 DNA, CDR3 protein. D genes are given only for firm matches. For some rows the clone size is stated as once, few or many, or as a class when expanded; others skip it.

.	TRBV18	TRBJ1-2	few	TGTGCCAGCTCACCCCAGGGGAACCTAAACTATGGCTACACCTTC	CASSPQGNLNYGYTF
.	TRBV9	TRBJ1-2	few	TGTGCCAGCAGCGTAGACCCCGAAGGGGGTAGCGGTGGCTACACCTTC	CASSVDPEGGSGGYTF
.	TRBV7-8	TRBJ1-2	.	TGTGCCAGCAGCTGGAAAACGGACGATGGCTACACCTTC	CASSWKTDDGYTF
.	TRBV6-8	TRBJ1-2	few	TGTGCCAGCTGGGAAAACGGCGGAGCCTATGGCTACACCTTC	CASWENGGAYGYTF
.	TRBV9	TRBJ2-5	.	TGTGCCAGCAGTGATACACCGGGACCCCTCGTCCCCGAGTACTTC	CASSDTPGPLVPEYF
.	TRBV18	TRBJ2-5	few	TGTGCCAGCTCACCACCGGCAGCACGGGGGACCCAGTACTTC	CASSPPAARGTQYF
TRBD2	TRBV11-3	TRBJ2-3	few	TGTGCCAGCAGCTTGAGCGGGAGGGGGACAGATACGCAGTATTTT	CASSLSGRGTDTQYF
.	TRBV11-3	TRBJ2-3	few	TGTGCCAGCAGTCCGAGGGGACATCTGATGGGGAGCACAGATACGCAGTATTTT	CASSPRGHLMGSTDTQYF
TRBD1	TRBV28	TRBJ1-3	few	TGTGCCAGCAGTTCCGGGACAGGGGGCTCTGGAAACACCATATATTTT	CASSSGTGGSGNTIYF
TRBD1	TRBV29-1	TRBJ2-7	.	TGCAGCGTTGAACTAGGGGGCAGAAACTACGAGCAGTACTTC	CSVELGGRNYEQYF
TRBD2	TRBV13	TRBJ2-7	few	TGTGCCAGCAGCTTAGCGCTAGCGGCCGTTTTTGGGTACGAGCAGTACTTC	CASSLALAAVFGYEQYF
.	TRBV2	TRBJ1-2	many	TGTGCCAGCAGCGTAGATGGGGGGGTCGGCTACACCTTC	CASSVDGGVGYTF
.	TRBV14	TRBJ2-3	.	TGTGCCAGCAGCCTGGAGGGGCTGGGGGCAGATACGCAGTATTTT	CASSLEGLGADTQYF
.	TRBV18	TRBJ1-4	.	TGTGCCAGCTCACCGACCCATCAGGGTTCTAATGAAAAACTGTTTTTT	CASSPTHQGSNEKLFF
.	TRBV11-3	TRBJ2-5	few	TGTGCCAGCAGCCCCGGCACGCGGGGCTCACAAGAGACCCAGTACTTC	CASSPGTRGSQETQYF
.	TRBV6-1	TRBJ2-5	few	TGTGCCAGCAGTGAAGGTGGGAAGGGAGAGACCCAGTACTTC	CASSEGGKGETQYF
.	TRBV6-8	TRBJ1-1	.	TGTGCCATCAGGGGAAGGGTTACTGAAGCTTTCTTT	CAIRGRVTEAFF
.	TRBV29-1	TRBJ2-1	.	TGCAGCTCCCTCCGACTGTATGCCGGGAACAATGAGCAGTTCTTC	CSSLRLYAGNNEQFF
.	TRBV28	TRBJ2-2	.	TGTGCCAGCTTGGGGGGAGGAAACACCGGGGAGCTGTTTTTT	CASLGGGNTGELFF
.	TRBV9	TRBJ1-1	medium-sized	TGTGCCAGCAGCGTAGGAGGCTACACTGAAGCTTTCTTT	CASSVGGYTEAFF
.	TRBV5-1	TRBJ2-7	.	TGCGCCAGCAGCCTGGGCTTAGCTGATAACGAGCAGTACTTC	CASSLGLADNEQYF
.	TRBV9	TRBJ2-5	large	TGTGCCATCCTACCCCGGGACTGGGGCGAGACCCAGTACTTC	CAILPRDWGETQYF
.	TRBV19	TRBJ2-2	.	TGTGCCAGTGGGAATGGACTGTCCGGGGCGTACACCGGGGAGCTGTTTTTT	CASGNGLSGAYTGELFF
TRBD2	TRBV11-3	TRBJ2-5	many	TGTGCCAGCAGCCGGTTAGCGGGGGGAGGAGAGACCCAGTACTTC	CASSRLAGGGETQYF
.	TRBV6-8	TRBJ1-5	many	TGTGCCAGCAGTTCTGACGGTAGCAATCAGCCCCAGCATTTT	CASSSDGSNQPQHF
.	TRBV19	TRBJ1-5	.	TGTGCCAGTAGTATAGATCTTACAGGTTATAGCAATCAGCCCCAGCATTTT	CASSIDLTGYSNQPQHF
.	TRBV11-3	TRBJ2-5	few	TGTGCCAGCAGCTTAGAAGCTCTGGGTTACACGCGGGAGACCCAGTACTTC	CASSLEALGYTRETQYF
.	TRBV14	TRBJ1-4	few	TGTGCCAGCAGCGAAATGGGAGGCGGCCCTCGGAGTGAAAAACTGTTTTTT	CASSEMGGGPRSEKLFF
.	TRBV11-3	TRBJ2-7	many	TGTGCCAGCAGCCCCGCGTTTAGCAGACACTACGAGCAGTACTTC	CASSPAFSRHYEQYF
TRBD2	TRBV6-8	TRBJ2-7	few	TGTGCCAGCACCGGGGCGGGCGCGGGGGACTACGAGCAGTACTTC	CASTGAGAGDYEQYF
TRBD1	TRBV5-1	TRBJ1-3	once	TGCGCCAGCAGCCCGAGGGGGCCTGGAAACACCATATATTTT	CASSPRGPGNTIYF
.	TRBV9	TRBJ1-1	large	TGTGCCAGCAGCTTTACCACAGGAGAGAACACTGAAGCTTTCTTT	CASSFTTGENTEAFF
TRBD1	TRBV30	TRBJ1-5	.	TGTGCCTGGGGGGGACAGGAAAATCAGCCCCAGCATTTT	CAWGGQENQPQHF
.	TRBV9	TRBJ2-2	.	TGTGCCAGCAGTGAGTTCCGGGGCACCGGGGAGCTGTTTTTT	CASSEFRGTGELFF
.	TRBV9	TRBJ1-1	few	TGTGCCAGCAGCGCCGGACACCCGAACACTGAAGCTTTCTTT	CASSAGHPNTEAFF